The 14 T cell receptor beta chains presented below share a single source sample, sequenced in a study of T cell responses to AZD1222 COVID-19 vaccine. Profiled with immunoSEQ multiplex PCR; TCRdb holds only in-frame clones, not every one. The sample carries around 150,000 clones, approximately 88% recorded once. The source was peripheral blood, collected on day 0 of AZD1222 vaccination. These receptor sequences come from an adult in good health.

The chain has TRBV5-1 and TRBJ1-4; no clear D gene. The V gene lost 0 bases and the J gene lost 0 bases, with 15 bases spanning the gap. CDR3 length equals 18 residues. CDR1 is SGHRS and CDR2 is YFSETQ in the germline V gene. CDR3 sequence (DNA): TGCGCCAGCAGCTTGGTTTTGGGAGGGTTCACAACTAATGAAAAACTGTTTTTT. The encoded protein is CASSLVLGGFTTNEKLFF.

This chain links TRBV15 with TRBJ2-7, with 8 bases identical to TRBD1. CDR3 length: 15 residues. The V segment lost 5 bases and the J segment 4 bases; nucleotides outside the gene matches: 10. Looked up from germline, CDR1 is LNHNV and CDR2 is YYDKDF (reference sequence). For the CDR3, the DNA is TGTGCCACCAGCTTCTTGGGACAGGTAAAATACGAGCAGTACTTC. It codes for CATSFLGQVKYEQYF.

The chain is built from TRBV18 and TRBJ1-1, with a possible D match to TRBD1 (6 bases). There are 13 residues in the CDR3. The germline CDR1 and CDR2 sequences are KGHSH and LQKENI. Trimming took off 3 bases at V and 8 bases at J, with 13 bases between the two ends. DNA for the CDR3: TGTGCCAGCTCACCGGGGCCGGGGGCCGAAGCTTTCTTT. Its translation is CASSPGPGAEAFF.

The gene calls are TRBV4-1 and TRBJ2-7; D not certain. The CDR3 runs to 14 residues. Germline CDR1 is MGHRA and CDR2 is YSYEKL. V was clipped by 3 bases and J by 2 bases, with 11 bases between them. The DNA of the CDR3 is TGCGCCAGCAGCCACCTGCCTGGCGCCTACGAGCAGTACTTC. Translation: CASSHLPGAYEQYF.

The J gene is TRBJ2-3, the V gene TRBV7-3; D might be TRBD2 (6 bases). The CDR3 is made up of 12 amino acids. V lost 6 bases and J 6 bases, leaving 10 bases between the germline ends. Germline V gene data show CDR1 as SGHTA and CDR2 as FQGTGA. CDR3 sequence reads: CASSLSGDTQYF. CDR3 bases: TGTGCCAGCAGTTTGAGCGGGGATACGCAGTATTTT.

This clone appeared a few times. The chain joins TRBV5-1 to TRBJ2-7; 9 nucleotides line up with TRBD1. CDR3 length: 13 residues. Germline assignment: CDR1 SGHRS and CDR2 YFSETQ. Losses at the gene ends were 4 bases for V and 7 bases for J; bases not matched to a gene: 6. CDR3 coding DNA: TGCGCCAGCAGCAAAGGACAGGGGTGGGAGCAGTACTTC. Amino acid sequence: CASSKGQGWEQYF. Looking up the rest from reference TRBV5-1 and TRBJ2-7 gives the full variable domain: KAGVTQTPRYLIKTRGQQVTLSCSPISGHRSVSWYQQTPGQGLQFLFEYFSETQRNKGNFPGRFSGRQFSNSRSEMNVSTLELGDSALYLCASSKGQGWEQYFGPGTRLTVT.

The chain recombines TRBV20-1 with TRBJ2-3; D uncertain. The CDR3 covers 11 residues. Germline V CDR1 and CDR2: DFQATT, SNEGSKA (reference sequence). Trimming pared 3 bases from V and 6 bases from J, leaving 7 bases between. The CDR3 DNA reads TGCAGTGCTAGGGTCGGGGATACGCAGTATTTT. Amino acid sequence: CSARVGDTQYF.

The rearrangement joins TRBV18 to TRBJ2-3, with 7 nucleotides matching TRBD1. Unmatched junction bases numbered 7, after V lost 4 bases and J lost 0 bases. The CDR3 has 16 amino acids. Germline V gene lookup returns CDR1 KGHSH and CDR2 LQKENI. The CDR3 DNA follows: TGTGCCAGCTCACTCCTGGGACAGACTAGCACAGATACGCAGTATTTT. Translation: CASSLLGQTSTDTQYF.

V and J are TRBV5-6 and TRBJ1-5, with D perhaps TRBD1 (5 bases). The length of the CDR3 is 14 residues. The V gene's germline CDR1 is SGHDT and CDR2 YYEEEE. Trimming left V 2 bases short and J 1 base short, with 7 bases between. The CDR3 loop is CASSFAGSNQPQHF. The CDR3 region has the DNA TGTGCCAGCAGCTTTGCAGGGAGCAATCAGCCCCAGCATTTT. The entire variable domain, with the rest obtained from reference TRBV5-6 and TRBJ1-5, is as follows: DAGVTQSPTHLIKTRGQQVTLRCSPKSGHDTVSWYQQALGQGPQFIFQYYEEEERQRGNFPDRFSGHQFPNYSSELNVNALLLGDSALYLCASSFAGSNQPQHFGDGTRLSIL.

The rearrangement links TRBV28 to TRBJ1-5; 9 bases are a match to TRBD1. V shed 6 bases and J 0 bases; nucleotides not matched to a gene: 9. CDR1 MDHEN and CDR2 SYDVKM come from the germline V gene. This CDR3 has 17 residues. The CDR3, as DNA: TGTGCCAGCAGCAGGGACAGGGCGCCTTATAGCAATCAGCCCCAGCATTTT. This gives the protein CASSRDRAPYSNQPQHF.

The chain employs TRBV5-1 and TRBJ1-5; D uncertain. V lost 0 bases and J lost 0, with 7 bases in between. This CDR3 contains 15 residues. Germline V gives CDR1 SGHRS, CDR2 YFSETQ. The CDR3 is CASSLDGFSNQPQHF. The CDR3 region has the DNA TGCGCCAGCAGCTTGGATGGATTTAGCAATCAGCCCCAGCATTTT.

The chain recombines TRBV6-6 with TRBJ2-7; no reliable D call. This CDR3 comprises 13 residues. The V gene's germline CDR1 is MNHNY and CDR2 SVGAGI (reference sequence). With 2 bases removed from V and 4 bases from J, the gap between germline ends came to 9 bases. The CDR3 DNA follows: TGTGCCAGCAGTTACGGGAAGCGATACGAGCAGTACTTC. The encoded protein is CASSYGKRYEQYF.

J is TRBJ2-3 and V is TRBV29-1, with D possibly TRBD1 on 6 matching bases. Germline V gene lookup returns CDR1 SQVTM and CDR2 ANQGSEA. The germline V and J ends were trimmed by 2 bases and 2 bases, with 11 bases remaining between them. The CDR3 has 14 residues. The CDR3 loop reads CSVERTASTDTQYF. The CDR3 DNA is TGCAGCGTTGAACGGACAGCATCCACAGATACGCAGTATTTT.

The CDR3 sequence: CASSAQLAEQSYEQYF. CDR3 DNA: TGCGCCAGCAGCGCACAACTAGCGGAACAATCCTACGAGCAGTACTTC. The chain links TRBV4-1 to TRBJ2-7, with 8 bases identical to TRBD2. The CDR3 loop spans 16 amino acids. The J segment lost 1 base and the V segment lost 5 bases, leaving 10 bases of the junction unmatched. The germline gives CDR1 MGHRA, CDR2 YSYEKL.